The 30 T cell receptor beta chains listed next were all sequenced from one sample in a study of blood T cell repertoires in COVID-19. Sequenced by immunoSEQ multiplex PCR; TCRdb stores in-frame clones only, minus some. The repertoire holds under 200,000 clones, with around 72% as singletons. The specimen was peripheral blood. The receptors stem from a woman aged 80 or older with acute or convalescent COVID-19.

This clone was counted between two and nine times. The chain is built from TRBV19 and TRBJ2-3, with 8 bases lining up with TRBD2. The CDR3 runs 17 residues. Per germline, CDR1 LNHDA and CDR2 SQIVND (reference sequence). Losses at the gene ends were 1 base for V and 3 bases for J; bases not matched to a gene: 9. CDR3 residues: CASSIGTGTSITDTQYF. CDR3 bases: TGTGCCAGTAGTATAGGAACCGGGACTAGTATTACAGATACGCAGTATTTT. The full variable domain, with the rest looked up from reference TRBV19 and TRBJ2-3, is DGGITQSPKYLFRKEGQNVTLSCEQNLNHDAMYWYRQDPGQGLRLIYYSQIVNDFQKGDIAEGYSVSREKKESFPLTVTSAQKNPTAFYLCASSIGTGTSITDTQYFGPGTRLTVL.

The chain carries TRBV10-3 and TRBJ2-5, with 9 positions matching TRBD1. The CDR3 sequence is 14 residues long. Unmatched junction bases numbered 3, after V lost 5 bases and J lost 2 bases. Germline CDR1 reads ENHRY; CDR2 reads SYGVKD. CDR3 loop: CAISPGQGQETQYF. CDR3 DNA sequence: TGTGCCATCAGTCCCGGACAGGGGCAAGAGACCCAGTACTTC.

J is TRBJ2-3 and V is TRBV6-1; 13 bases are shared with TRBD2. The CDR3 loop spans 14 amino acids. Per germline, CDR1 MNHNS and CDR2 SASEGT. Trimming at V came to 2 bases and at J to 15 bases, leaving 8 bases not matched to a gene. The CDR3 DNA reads TGTGCCAGCAGTGAAATTTGGGGGACTAGCGGGACCTATTTT. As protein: CASSEIWGTSGTYF.

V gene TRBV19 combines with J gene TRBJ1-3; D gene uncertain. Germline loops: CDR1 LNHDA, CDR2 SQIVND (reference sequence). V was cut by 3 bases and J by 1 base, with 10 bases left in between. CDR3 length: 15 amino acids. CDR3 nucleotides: TGTGCCAGTAGTATCCAACTATTATCTGGAAACACCATATATTTT. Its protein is CASSIQLLSGNTIYF.

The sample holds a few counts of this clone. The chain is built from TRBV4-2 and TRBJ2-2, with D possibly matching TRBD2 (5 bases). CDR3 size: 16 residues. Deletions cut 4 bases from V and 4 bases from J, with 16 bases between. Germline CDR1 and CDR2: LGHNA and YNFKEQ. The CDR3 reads CASSRNGGGITGELFF. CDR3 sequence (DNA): TGTGCCAGCAGCCGGAATGGAGGCGGAATCACCGGGGAGCTGTTTTTT.

CDR3 amino acids: CASRRQGWTYNEQFF. The CDR3 nucleotides are TGTGCCAGCAGGCGACAGGGGTGGACCTACAATGAGCAGTTCTTC. V is TRBV27 and J is TRBJ2-1, with TRBD1 matching over 8 bases. The J segment lost 2 bases and the V segment lost 6 bases, leaving 6 bases of the junction unmatched. Germline V gene sequence: CDR1 MNHEY, CDR2 SMNVEV (reference sequence). The CDR3 has 15 residues.

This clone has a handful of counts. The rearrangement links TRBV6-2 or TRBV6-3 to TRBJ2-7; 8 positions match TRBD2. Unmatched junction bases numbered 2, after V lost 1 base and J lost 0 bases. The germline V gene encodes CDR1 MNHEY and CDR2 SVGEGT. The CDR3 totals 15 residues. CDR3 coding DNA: TGTGCCAGCAGTTACTTAGCGGGGCTCTCCTACGAGCAGTACTTC. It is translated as CASSYLAGLSYEQYF.

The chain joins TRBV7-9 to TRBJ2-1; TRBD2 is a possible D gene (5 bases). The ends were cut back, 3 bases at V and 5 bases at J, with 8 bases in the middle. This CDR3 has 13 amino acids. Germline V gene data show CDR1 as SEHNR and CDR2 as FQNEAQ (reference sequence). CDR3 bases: TGTGCCAGCAGCTTTTGGGGAGACAATGAGCAGTTCTTC. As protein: CASSFWGDNEQFF.

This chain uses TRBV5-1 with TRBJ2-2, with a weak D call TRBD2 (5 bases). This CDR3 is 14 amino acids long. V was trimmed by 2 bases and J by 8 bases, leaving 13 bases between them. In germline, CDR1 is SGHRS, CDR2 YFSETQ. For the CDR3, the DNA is TGCGCCAGCAGCTTAGACTTCGAGGGTGGGGAGCTGTTTTTT. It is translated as CASSLDFEGGELFF. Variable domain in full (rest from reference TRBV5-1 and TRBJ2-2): KAGVTQTPRYLIKTRGQQVTLSCSPISGHRSVSWYQQTPGQGLQFLFEYFSETQRNKGNFPGRFSGRQFSNSRSEMNVSTLELGDSALYLCASSLDFEGGELFFGEGSRLTVL.

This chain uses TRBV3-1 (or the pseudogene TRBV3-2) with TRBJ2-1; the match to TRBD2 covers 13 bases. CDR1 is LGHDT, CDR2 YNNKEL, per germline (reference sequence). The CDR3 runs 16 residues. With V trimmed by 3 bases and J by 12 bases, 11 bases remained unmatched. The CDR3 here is CASSQGPGLAGSGQFF. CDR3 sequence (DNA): TGTGCCAGCAGCCAGGGGCCGGGACTAGCGGGATCCGGGCAGTTCTTC.

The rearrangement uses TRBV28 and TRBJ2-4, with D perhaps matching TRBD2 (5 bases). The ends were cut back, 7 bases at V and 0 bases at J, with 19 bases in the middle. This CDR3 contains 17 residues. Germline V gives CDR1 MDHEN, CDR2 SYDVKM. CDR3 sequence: CASTPTRGTGAKNIQYF. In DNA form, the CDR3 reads TGTGCCAGCACCCCAACACGGGGAACCGGAGCCAAAAACATTCAGTACTTC.

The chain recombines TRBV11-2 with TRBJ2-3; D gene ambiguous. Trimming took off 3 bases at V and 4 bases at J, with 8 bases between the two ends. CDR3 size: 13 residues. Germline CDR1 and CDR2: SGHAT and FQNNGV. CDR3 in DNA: TGTGCCAGCAGCTTTACAGAAGCAGATACGCAGTATTTT. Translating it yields CASSFTEADTQYF.

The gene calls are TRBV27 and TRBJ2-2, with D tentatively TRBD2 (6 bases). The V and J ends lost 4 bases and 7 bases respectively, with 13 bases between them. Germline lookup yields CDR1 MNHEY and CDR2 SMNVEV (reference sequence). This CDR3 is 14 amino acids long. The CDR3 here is CASSSIGGDGELFF. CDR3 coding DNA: TGTGCCAGCAGTTCGATAGGAGGGGACGGGGAGCTGTTTTTT.

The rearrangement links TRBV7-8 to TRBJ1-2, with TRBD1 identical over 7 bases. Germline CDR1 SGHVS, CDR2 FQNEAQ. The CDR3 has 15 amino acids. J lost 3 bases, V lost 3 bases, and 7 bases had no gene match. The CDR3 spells CASSFSTGSHYGYTF. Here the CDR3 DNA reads TGTGCCAGCAGCTTCTCGACAGGGTCACACTATGGCTACACCTTC. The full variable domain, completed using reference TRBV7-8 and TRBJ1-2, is GAGVSQSPRYKVAKRGQDVALRCDPISGHVSLFWYQQALGQGPEFLTYFQNEAQLDKSGLPSDRFFAERPEGSVSTLKIQRTQQEDSAVYLCASSFSTGSHYGYTFGSGTRLTVV.

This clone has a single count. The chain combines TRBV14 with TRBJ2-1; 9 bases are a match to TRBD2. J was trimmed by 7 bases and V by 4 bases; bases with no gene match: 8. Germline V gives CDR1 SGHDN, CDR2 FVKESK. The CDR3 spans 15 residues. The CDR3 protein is CASSLAGAAWNEQFF. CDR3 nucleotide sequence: TGTGCCAGCAGCCTAGCGGGGGCGGCCTGGAATGAGCAGTTCTTC. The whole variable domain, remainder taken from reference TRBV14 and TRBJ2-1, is EAGVTQFPSHSVIEKGQTVTLRCDPISGHDNLYWYRRVMGKEIKFLLHFVKESKQDESGMPNNRFLAERTGGTYSTLKVQPAELEDSGVYFCASSLAGAAWNEQFFGPGTRLTVL.

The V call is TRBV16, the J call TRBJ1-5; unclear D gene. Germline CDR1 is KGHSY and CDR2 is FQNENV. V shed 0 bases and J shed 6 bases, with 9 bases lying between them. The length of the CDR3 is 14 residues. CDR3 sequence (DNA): TGTGCCAGCAGCCAATCCGGGGAGACTCAGCCCCAGCATTTT. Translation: CASSQSGETQPQHF.

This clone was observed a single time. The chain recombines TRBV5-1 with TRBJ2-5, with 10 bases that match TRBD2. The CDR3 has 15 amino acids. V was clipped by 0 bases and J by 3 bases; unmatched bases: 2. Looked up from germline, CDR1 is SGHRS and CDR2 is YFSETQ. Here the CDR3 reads CASSLGTSGEETQYF. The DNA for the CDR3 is TGCGCCAGCAGCTTGGGGACTAGCGGAGAAGAGACCCAGTACTTC.

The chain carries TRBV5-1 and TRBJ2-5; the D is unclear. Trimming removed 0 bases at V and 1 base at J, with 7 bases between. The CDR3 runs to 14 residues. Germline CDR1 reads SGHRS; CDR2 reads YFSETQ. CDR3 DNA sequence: TGCGCCAGCAGCTTGGGCGCCTCCCAAGAGACCCAGTACTTC. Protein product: CASSLGASQETQYF.

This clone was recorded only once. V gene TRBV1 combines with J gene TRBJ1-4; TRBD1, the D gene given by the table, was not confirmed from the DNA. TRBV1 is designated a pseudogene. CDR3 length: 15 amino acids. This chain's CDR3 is CTSSPSDRGEEKLFF. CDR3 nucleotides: TGCACCAGCAGCCCTTCGGACAGGGGTGAAGAAAAACTGTTTTTT.

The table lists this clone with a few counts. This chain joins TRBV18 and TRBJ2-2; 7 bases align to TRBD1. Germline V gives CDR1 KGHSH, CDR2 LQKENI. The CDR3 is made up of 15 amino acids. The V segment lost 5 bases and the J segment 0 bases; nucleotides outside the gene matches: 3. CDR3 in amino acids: CASSKGQANTGELFF. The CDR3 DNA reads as TGTGCCAGCTCAAAAGGACAGGCGAACACCGGGGAGCTGTTTTTT.

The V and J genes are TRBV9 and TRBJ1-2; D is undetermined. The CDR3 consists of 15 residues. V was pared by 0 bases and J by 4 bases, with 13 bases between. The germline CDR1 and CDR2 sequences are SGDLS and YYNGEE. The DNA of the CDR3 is TGTGCCAGCAGCGTAGAACCGGGAGGTGGCTATGGCTACACCTTC. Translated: CASSVEPGGGYGYTF.

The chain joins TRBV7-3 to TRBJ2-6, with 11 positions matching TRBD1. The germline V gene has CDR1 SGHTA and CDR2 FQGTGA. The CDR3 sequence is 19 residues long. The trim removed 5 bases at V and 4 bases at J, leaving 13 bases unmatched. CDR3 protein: CASSPNAGQGAGGANVLTF. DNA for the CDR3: TGTGCCAGCAGCCCCAACGCCGGACAGGGGGCGGGGGGGGCCAACGTCCTGACTTTC.

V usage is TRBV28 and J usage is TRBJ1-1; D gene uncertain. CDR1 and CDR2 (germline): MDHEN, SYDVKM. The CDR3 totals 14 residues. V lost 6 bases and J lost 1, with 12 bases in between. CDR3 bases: TGTGCCAGCAGCCCCCCGACGGGGAACACTGAAGCTTTCTTT. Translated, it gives CASSPPTGNTEAFF.

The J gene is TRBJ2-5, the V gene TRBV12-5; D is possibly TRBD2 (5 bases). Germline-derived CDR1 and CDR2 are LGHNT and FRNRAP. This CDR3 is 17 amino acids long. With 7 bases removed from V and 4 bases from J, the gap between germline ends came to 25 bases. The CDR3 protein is CASAYQTKGDLRETQYF. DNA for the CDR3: TGTGCTAGTGCCTACCAGACAAAGGGAGATCTCCGAGAGACCCAGTACTTC.

The DNA for the CDR3 is TGCGCCAGCAGCCAAGTGGGTCTAGCGGGAGGCTACACCGGGGAGCTGTTTTTT. Amino acid sequence: CASSQVGLAGGYTGELFF. The rearrangement uses TRBV4-3 and TRBJ2-2; TRBD2 aligns across 11 bases. The J segment lost 3 bases and the V segment lost 1 base, leaving 7 bases of the junction unmatched. Germline loops: CDR1 LGHNA, CDR2 YSLEER. There are 18 residues in the CDR3.

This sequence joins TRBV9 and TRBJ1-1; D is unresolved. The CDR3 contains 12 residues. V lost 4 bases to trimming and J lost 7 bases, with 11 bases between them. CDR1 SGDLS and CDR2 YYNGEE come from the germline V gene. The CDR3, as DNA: TGTGCCAGCAGCTCCGCGCGTGGTGAAGCTTTCTTT. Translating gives CASSSARGEAFF.

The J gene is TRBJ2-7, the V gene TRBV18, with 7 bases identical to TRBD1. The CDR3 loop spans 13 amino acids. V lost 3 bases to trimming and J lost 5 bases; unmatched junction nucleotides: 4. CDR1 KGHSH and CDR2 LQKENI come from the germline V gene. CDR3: CASSPGQGDEQYF. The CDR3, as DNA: TGTGCCAGCTCACCCGGTCAGGGGGACGAGCAGTACTTC.

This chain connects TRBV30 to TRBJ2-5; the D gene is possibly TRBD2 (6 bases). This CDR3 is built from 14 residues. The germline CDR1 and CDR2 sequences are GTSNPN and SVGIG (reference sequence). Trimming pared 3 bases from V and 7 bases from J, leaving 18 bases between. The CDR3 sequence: CAWSLGSGGGTQYF. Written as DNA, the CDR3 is TGTGCCTGGAGCCTGGGGAGTGGGGGAGGGACCCAGTACTTC.

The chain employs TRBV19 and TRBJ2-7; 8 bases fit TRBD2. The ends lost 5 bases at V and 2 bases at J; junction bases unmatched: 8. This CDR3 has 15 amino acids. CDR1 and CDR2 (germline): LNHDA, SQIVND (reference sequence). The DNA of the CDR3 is TGTGCCAGTAGTTACAGACTAGCGCTGACCTACGAGCAGTACTTC. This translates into CASSYRLALTYEQYF. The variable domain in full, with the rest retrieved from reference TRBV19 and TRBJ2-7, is DGGITQSPKYLFRKEGQNVTLSCEQNLNHDAMYWYRQDPGQGLRLIYYSQIVNDFQKGDIAEGYSVSREKKESFPLTVTSAQKNPTAFYLCASSYRLALTYEQYFGPGTRLTVT.

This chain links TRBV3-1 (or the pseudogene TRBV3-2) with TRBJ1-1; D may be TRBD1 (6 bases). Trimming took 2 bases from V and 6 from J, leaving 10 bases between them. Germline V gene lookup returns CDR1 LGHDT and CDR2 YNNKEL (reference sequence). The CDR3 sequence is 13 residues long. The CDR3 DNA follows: TGTGCCAGCAGCCAACAGGGGCGGGCTGAAGCTTTCTTT. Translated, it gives CASSQQGRAEAFF.